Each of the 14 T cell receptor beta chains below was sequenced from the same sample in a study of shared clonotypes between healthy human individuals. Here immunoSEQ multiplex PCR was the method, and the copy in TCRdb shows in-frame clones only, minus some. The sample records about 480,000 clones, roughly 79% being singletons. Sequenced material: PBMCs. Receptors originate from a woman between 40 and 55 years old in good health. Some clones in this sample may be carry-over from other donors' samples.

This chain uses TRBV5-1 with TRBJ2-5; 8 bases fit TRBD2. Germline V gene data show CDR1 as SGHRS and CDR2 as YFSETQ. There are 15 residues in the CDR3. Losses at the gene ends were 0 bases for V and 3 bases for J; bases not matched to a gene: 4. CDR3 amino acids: CASSLAGGAEETQYF. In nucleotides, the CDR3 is TGCGCCAGCAGCTTGGCCGGGGGGGCGGAAGAGACCCAGTACTTC.

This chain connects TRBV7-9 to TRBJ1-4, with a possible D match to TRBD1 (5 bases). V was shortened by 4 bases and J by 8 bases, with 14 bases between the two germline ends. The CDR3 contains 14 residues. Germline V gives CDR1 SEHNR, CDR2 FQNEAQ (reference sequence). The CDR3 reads CASSWTMAGEKLFF. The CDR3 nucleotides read TGTGCCAGCAGCTGGACAATGGCTGGGGAAAAACTGTTTTTT.

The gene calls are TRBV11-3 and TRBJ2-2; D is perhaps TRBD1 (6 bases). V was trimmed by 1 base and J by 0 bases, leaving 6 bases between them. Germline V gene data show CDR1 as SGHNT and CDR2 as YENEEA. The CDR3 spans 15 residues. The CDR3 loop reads CASSLGQANTGELFF. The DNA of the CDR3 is TGTGCCAGCAGCTTAGGACAGGCGAACACCGGGGAGCTGTTTTTT.

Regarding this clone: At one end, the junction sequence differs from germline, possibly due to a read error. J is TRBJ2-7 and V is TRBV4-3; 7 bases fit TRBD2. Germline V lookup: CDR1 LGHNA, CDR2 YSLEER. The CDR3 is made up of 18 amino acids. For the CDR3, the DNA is TGCGCCAGCAGCGAAGAGCGGCCTAGCGGCCTCAATTATCAGGAGCAGTACTTC. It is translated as CASSEERPSGLNYQEQYF.

The CDR3 region has the DNA TGTGCCAGCAGTGAAAACAGGGGCTACAATGAGCAGTTCTTC. Protein: CASSENRGYNEQFF. This chain connects TRBV6-1 to TRBJ2-1; the match to TRBD1 covers 7 bases. Germline CDR1 MNHNS, CDR2 SASEGT. The CDR3 consists of 14 residues. The junction had 1 base not matched to a gene; V was cut back by 2 bases and J by 3 bases.

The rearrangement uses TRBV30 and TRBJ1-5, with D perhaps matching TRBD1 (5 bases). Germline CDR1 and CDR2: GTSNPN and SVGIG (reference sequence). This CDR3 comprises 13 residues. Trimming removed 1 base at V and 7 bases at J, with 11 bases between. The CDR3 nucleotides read TGTGCCTGGAGTGATGGGGGAAGGCAGCCCCAGCATTTT. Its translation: CAWSDGGRQPQHF. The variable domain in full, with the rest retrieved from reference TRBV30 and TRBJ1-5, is SQTIHQWPATLVQPVGSPLSLECTVEGTSNPNLYWYRQAAGRGLQLLFYSVGIGQISSEVPQNLSASRPQDRQFILSSKKLLLSDSGFYLCAWSDGGRQPQHFGDGTRLSIL.

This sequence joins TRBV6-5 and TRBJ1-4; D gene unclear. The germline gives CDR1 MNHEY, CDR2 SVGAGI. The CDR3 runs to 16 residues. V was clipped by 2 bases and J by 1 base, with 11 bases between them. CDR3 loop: CASSYGVGRTNEKLFF. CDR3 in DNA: TGTGCCAGCAGTTACGGAGTGGGCAGAACTAATGAAAAACTGTTTTTT.

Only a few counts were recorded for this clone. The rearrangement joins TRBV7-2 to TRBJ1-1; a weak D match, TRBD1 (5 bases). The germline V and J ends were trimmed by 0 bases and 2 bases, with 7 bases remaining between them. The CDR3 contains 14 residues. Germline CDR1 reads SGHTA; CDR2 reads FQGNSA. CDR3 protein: CASSLARGNTEAFF. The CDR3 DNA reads TGTGCCAGCAGCTTAGCGAGGGGTAACACTGAAGCTTTCTTT.

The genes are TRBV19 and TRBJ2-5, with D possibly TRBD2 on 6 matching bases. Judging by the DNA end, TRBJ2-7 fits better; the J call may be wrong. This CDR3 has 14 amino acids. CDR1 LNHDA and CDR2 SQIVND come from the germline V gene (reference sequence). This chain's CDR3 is CASSQTGTSYEQYF. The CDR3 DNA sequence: TGTGCCAGTAGTCAGACCGGGACTTCCTACGAGCAGTACTTC.

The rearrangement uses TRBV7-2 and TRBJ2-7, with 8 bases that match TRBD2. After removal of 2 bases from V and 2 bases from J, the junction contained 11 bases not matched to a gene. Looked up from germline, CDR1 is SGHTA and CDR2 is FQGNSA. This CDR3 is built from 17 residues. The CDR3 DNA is TGTGCCAGCAGCTTAAATAACCTAGCGGGTCGACCCTACGAGCAGTACTTC. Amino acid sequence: CASSLNNLAGRPYEQYF.

The CDR3 sequence: CASSSNNRATYEQYF. The CDR3 DNA follows: TGTGCCAGCAGCTCAAACAACAGGGCGACGTACGAGCAGTACTTC. The chain recombines TRBV13 with TRBJ2-7; possibly TRBD1 for D (6 bases). V lost 4 bases and J 4 bases, leaving 17 bases between the germline ends. CDR3 length: 15 residues. CDR1 is PRHDT, CDR2 FYEKMQ, per germline (reference sequence).

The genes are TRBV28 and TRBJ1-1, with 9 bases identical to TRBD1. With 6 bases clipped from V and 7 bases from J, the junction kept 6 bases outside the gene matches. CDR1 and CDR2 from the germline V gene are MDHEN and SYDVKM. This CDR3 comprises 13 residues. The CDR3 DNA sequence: TGTGCCAGCAGGGGGACAGGGAAAATTGAAGCTTTCTTT. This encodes CASRGTGKIEAFF.

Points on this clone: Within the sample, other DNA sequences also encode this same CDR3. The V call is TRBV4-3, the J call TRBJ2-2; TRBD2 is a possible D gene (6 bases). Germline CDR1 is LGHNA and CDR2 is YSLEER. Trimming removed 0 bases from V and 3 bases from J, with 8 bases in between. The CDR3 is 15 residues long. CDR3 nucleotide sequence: TGCGCCAGCAGCCAAGACCGGGGGTACACCGGGGAGCTGTTTTTT. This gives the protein CASSQDRGYTGELFF.

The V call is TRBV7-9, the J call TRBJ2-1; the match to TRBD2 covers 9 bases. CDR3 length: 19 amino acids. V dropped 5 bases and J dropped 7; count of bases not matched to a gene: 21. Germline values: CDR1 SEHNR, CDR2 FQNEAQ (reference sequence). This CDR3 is CASSPPRGREGHTGNEQFF. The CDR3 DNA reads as TGTGCCAGCAGCCCCCCCCGGGGGCGGGAGGGACATACGGGGAATGAGCAGTTCTTC.